This T cell receptor beta chain emerged from a study of blood T cell repertoires in COVID-19. Study-wide context: COVID-19 samples, acute and convalescent, were from the United States, Italy and Spain. Sample material is recorded as cDNA or gDNA derived from T cells, B-cell-depleted T cells, or PBMCs.

The authors' processing: Nucleated cell counts were estimated from reference gene primer amplification. Only in-frame clones appear in the TCRdb table, and some are missing; sequencing was by immunoSEQ multiplex PCR. Clone size and the V and J calls come from that table; the DNA yielded D and trimming. The sample holds roughly 100,000 clones, more than 85% seen once. This CDR3 contains 13 residues. V was clipped by 7 bases and J by 6 bases, with 15 bases between them. Per the germline V gene, CDR1 is MGHDK and CDR2 is SYGVNS. The V call is TRBV25-1, the J call TRBJ1-1; D is unresolved. This clonotype was sampled from a man younger than 35 with acute or convalescent COVID-19. Sequencing input: peripheral blood. CDR3 in amino acids: CASTLLRGAEAFF. The CDR3 DNA reads TGTGCCAGCACCCTACTCCGGGGAGCTGAAGCTTTCTTT.